Listed below are T cell receptor beta chains from one sample, sequenced in a study of response to subunit inactivated influenza vaccine. TCRdb recomputed calls from the RT-PCR reads with MiXCR, one row per CDR3 protein. The data hold 200,000 to 300,000 distinct CDR3 sequences, with about 12% observed a single time. The material sequenced was non-naive T cells sorted from PBMCs, taken approximately 15 days before vaccination. All receptors come from a man aged 45 to 65 who received an inactivated influenza vaccine. CDR3s include the opening cysteine and the closing phenylalanine or tryptophan. Each record gives: D gene, V gene, clone size, J gene, CDR3 protein, CDR3 DNA. The D gene is left open where the match is weak. Clone size is shown for a subset of rows, as once, few, many or a class of expanded clone.

d_call: .
v_call: TRBV12-3/TRBV12-4
clone_size: few
j_call: TRBJ2-5
cdr3_aa: CASSDQGREETQYF
cdr3_nt: TGTGCCAGCAGTGATCAGGGGCGGGAAGAGACCCAGTACTTC

d_call: .
v_call: TRBV28
clone_size: many
j_call: TRBJ2-1
cdr3_aa: CASSVSIVGEQFF
cdr3_nt: TGTGCCAGCAGTGTATCTATCGTTGGTGAGCAGTTCTTC

d_call: .
v_call: TRBV28
clone_size: few
j_call: TRBJ2-1
cdr3_aa: CASTTSGRNEQFF
cdr3_nt: TGTGCCAGCACAACCTCCGGGCGGAATGAGCAGTTCTTC

d_call: .
v_call: TRBV14
clone_size: few
j_call: TRBJ2-6
cdr3_aa: CASSFQVSGANVLTF
cdr3_nt: TGTGCCAGCAGCTTTCAGGTCTCTGGGGCCAACGTCCTGACTTTC

d_call: TRBD2
v_call: TRBV6-2/TRBV6-3
clone_size: few
j_call: TRBJ2-1
cdr3_aa: CASSTSGGLNEQFF
cdr3_nt: TGTGCCAGCAGTACAAGCGGGGGGTTAAATGAGCAGTTCTTC

d_call: TRBD1
v_call: TRBV5-1
clone_size: many
j_call: TRBJ2-3
cdr3_aa: CATKQGDSTDTQYF
cdr3_nt: TGCGCCACCAAACAGGGGGACAGCACAGATACGCAGTATTTT

d_call: .
v_call: TRBV7-9
clone_size: .
j_call: TRBJ1-6
cdr3_aa: CASSTYAGTGNSPLHF
cdr3_nt: TGTGCCAGCAGCACCTACGCCGGGACCGGTAATTCACCCCTCCACTTT

d_call: TRBD2
v_call: TRBV20-1
clone_size: .
j_call: TRBJ2-1
cdr3_aa: CSAAGTSAFHEQFF
cdr3_nt: TGCAGTGCGGCCGGGACTAGCGCGTTTCATGAGCAGTTCTTC

d_call: .
v_call: TRBV4-3
clone_size: .
j_call: TRBJ2-3
cdr3_aa: CASSQDGVSTTSTDTQYF
cdr3_nt: TGCGCCAGCAGCCAAGACGGGGTATCTACCACTAGCACAGATACGCAGTATTTT

d_call: .
v_call: TRBV20-1
clone_size: .
j_call: TRBJ2-3
cdr3_aa: CSATDWKTDTQYF
cdr3_nt: TGCAGTGCGACTGACTGGAAGACAGATACGCAGTATTTT

d_call: .
v_call: TRBV7-2
clone_size: many
j_call: TRBJ2-4
cdr3_aa: CASSLAQLENIQYF
cdr3_nt: TGTGCCAGCAGCTTAGCGCAGTTAGAAAACATTCAGTACTTC

d_call: .
v_call: TRBV2
clone_size: .
j_call: TRBJ1-2
cdr3_aa: CASSERDTGFTF
cdr3_nt: TGTGCCAGCAGTGAGCGGGACACCGGTTTTACCTTC

d_call: .
v_call: TRBV20-1
clone_size: .
j_call: TRBJ2-3
cdr3_aa: CSARIRRDITDTQYF
cdr3_nt: TGCAGTGCTAGAATCAGGCGGGATATCACAGATACGCAGTATTTT

d_call: TRBD1
v_call: TRBV5-1
clone_size: few
j_call: TRBJ2-5
cdr3_aa: CASSIQGAKETQYF
cdr3_nt: TGCGCCAGCAGCATTCAGGGGGCGAAGGAGACCCAGTACTTC

d_call: .
v_call: TRBV15
clone_size: many
j_call: TRBJ2-5
cdr3_aa: CATSREENQETQYF
cdr3_nt: TGTGCCACCAGCAGAGAGGAAAACCAAGAGACCCAGTACTTC

d_call: .
v_call: TRBV7-9
clone_size: few
j_call: TRBJ2-5
cdr3_aa: CASSAGSGGRETQYF
cdr3_nt: TGTGCCAGCAGCGCCGGGAGTGGGGGAAGAGAGACCCAGTACTTC

d_call: TRBD1
v_call: TRBV28
clone_size: few
j_call: TRBJ2-7
cdr3_aa: CASSSLTGEEYF
cdr3_nt: TGTGCCAGCAGTTCCCTGACAGGGGAAGAGTACTTC

d_call: TRBD1
v_call: TRBV27
clone_size: few
j_call: TRBJ1-2
cdr3_aa: CASSSTGRNNYGYTF
cdr3_nt: TGTGCCAGCAGTTCGACAGGGAGGAATAACTATGGCTACACCTTC

d_call: TRBD2
v_call: TRBV20-1
clone_size: few
j_call: TRBJ2-1
cdr3_aa: CSARDLRLADSYNEQFF
cdr3_nt: TGCAGTGCTAGAGATTTACGGCTAGCGGACTCCTACAATGAGCAGTTCTTC

d_call: .
v_call: TRBV15
clone_size: .
j_call: TRBJ2-6
cdr3_aa: CATSSSNSGANVLTF
cdr3_nt: TGTGCCACCAGCAGCAGTAACTCTGGGGCCAACGTCCTGACTTTC

d_call: TRBD2
v_call: TRBV9
clone_size: many
j_call: TRBJ2-1
cdr3_aa: CASSLTGTSGYNEQFF
cdr3_nt: TGTGCCAGCAGCTTGACCGGGACTAGCGGCTACAATGAGCAGTTCTTC

d_call: .
v_call: TRBV11-2
clone_size: few
j_call: TRBJ2-3
cdr3_aa: CASSSINTDTQYF
cdr3_nt: TGTGCCAGCAGCTCCATCAACACAGATACGCAGTATTTT

d_call: TRBD1
v_call: TRBV27
clone_size: many
j_call: TRBJ1-5
cdr3_aa: CASSLSGAGGFNQPQHF
cdr3_nt: TGTGCCAGCAGTTTATCGGGAGCAGGGGGCTTCAATCAGCCCCAGCATTTT

d_call: .
v_call: TRBV12-3/TRBV12-4
clone_size: few
j_call: TRBJ1-5
cdr3_aa: CASSLEAGAQPQHF
cdr3_nt: TGTGCCAGCAGTTTAGAGGCAGGGGCTCAGCCCCAGCATTTT

d_call: .
v_call: TRBV20-1
clone_size: few
j_call: TRBJ2-7
cdr3_aa: CSARGTGPRNEQYF
cdr3_nt: TGCAGTGCTAGAGGTACGGGACCGCGGAACGAGCAGTACTTC

d_call: .
v_call: TRBV3-1
clone_size: few
j_call: TRBJ2-5
cdr3_aa: CASSPQTVSGTQYF
cdr3_nt: TGTGCCAGCAGTCCGCAGACAGTAAGTGGGACCCAGTACTTC

d_call: .
v_call: TRBV5-1
clone_size: many
j_call: TRBJ1-6
cdr3_aa: CASSATGNSPLHF
cdr3_nt: TGCGCCAGCAGCGCGACGGGGAATTCACCCCTCCACTTT

d_call: TRBD1
v_call: TRBV28
clone_size: few
j_call: TRBJ1-1
cdr3_aa: CASSSPDRGPFGTEAFF
cdr3_nt: TGTGCCAGCAGTTCTCCCGACAGGGGGCCGTTTGGCACTGAAGCTTTCTTT

d_call: TRBD1
v_call: TRBV6-5
clone_size: .
j_call: TRBJ2-1
cdr3_aa: CASRSGTGDFYNEQFF
cdr3_nt: TGTGCCAGCCGTTCGGGGACAGGGGATTTCTACAATGAGCAGTTCTTC

d_call: .
v_call: TRBV5-1
clone_size: .
j_call: TRBJ2-1
cdr3_aa: CASSFPTGGRGTNEQFF
cdr3_nt: TGCGCCAGCAGCTTCCCAACGGGGGGCAGGGGTACCAATGAGCAGTTCTTC

d_call: TRBD1
v_call: TRBV11-2
clone_size: many
j_call: TRBJ1-2
cdr3_aa: CASSPNIGTGGLRGGYTF
cdr3_nt: TGTGCCAGCAGCCCGAATATCGGGACAGGGGGTTTACGGGGTGGCTACACCTTC

d_call: .
v_call: TRBV15
clone_size: .
j_call: TRBJ1-1
cdr3_aa: CATSRERIQNTEAFF
cdr3_nt: TGTGCCACCAGCAGAGAACGGATTCAGAACACTGAAGCTTTCTTT

d_call: TRBD1
v_call: TRBV3-1
clone_size: .
j_call: TRBJ2-2
cdr3_aa: CASSLRTGSNTGELFF
cdr3_nt: TGTGCCAGCAGCCTCCGGACAGGCTCGAACACCGGGGAGCTGTTTTTT

d_call: TRBD1
v_call: TRBV6-1
clone_size: .
j_call: TRBJ2-7
cdr3_aa: CASRRQGVGSYEQYF
cdr3_nt: TGTGCCAGCAGAAGACAGGGTGTTGGGTCCTACGAGCAGTACTTC

d_call: .
v_call: TRBV19
clone_size: .
j_call: TRBJ2-1
cdr3_aa: CASSSRGYNEQFF
cdr3_nt: TGTGCCAGTAGTAGCCGGGGCTACAATGAGCAGTTCTTC

d_call: .
v_call: TRBV6-1
clone_size: few
j_call: TRBJ2-3
cdr3_aa: CASSEQGGDTQYF
cdr3_nt: TGTGCCAGCAGTGAACAAGGAGGAGATACGCAGTATTTT

d_call: .
v_call: TRBV27
clone_size: many
j_call: TRBJ2-1
cdr3_aa: CASSPPLRTLNNEQFF
cdr3_nt: TGTGCCAGCAGTCCCCCCCTGAGGACCCTTAACAATGAGCAGTTCTTC

d_call: .
v_call: TRBV7-8
clone_size: many
j_call: TRBJ1-1
cdr3_aa: CASSPFTGKMNTEAFF
cdr3_nt: TGTGCCAGCAGCCCGTTCACTGGTAAGATGAACACTGAAGCTTTCTTT

d_call: .
v_call: TRBV9
clone_size: few
j_call: TRBJ1-3
cdr3_aa: CASSVDSSGNTIYF
cdr3_nt: TGTGCCAGCAGCGTAGACAGCTCTGGAAACACCATATATTTT